The 16 T cell receptor beta chains presented below share a single source sample, sequenced in a study of blood T cell repertoires in COVID-19. Method: immunoSEQ multiplex PCR; TCRdb's copy keeps in-frame clones and lacks some. The table includes approximately 350,000 clones, 70% to 90% detected once. Specimen: peripheral blood. These receptors all stem from a woman aged 60-75 years with COVID-19, enrolled during active disease.

This CDR3 reads CAWKRQGRVNTEAFF. The CDR3 bases are TGTGCCTGGAAGCGACAGGGTCGGGTGAACACTGAAGCTTTCTTT. V gene TRBV30 combines with J gene TRBJ1-1; 7 positions match TRBD1. This CDR3 region has 15 residues. From germline, CDR1 is GTSNPN and CDR2 SVGIG (reference sequence). The junction had 8 bases not matched to a gene; V was cut back by 4 bases and J by 0 bases.

V and J are TRBV5-1 and TRBJ1-1; no clear D. Germline V CDR1 and CDR2: SGHRS, YFSETQ. This CDR3 contains 12 residues. Trimming pared 7 bases from V and 2 bases from J, leaving 9 bases between. CDR3 nucleotide sequence: TGCGCCAGCCGCGGGGTAAACACTGAAGCTTTCTTT. The encoded protein is CASRGVNTEAFF.

The chain carries TRBV18 and TRBJ2-2, with TRBD2 as a possible D gene (5 bases). Trimming cost V 2 bases and J 1 base, with 11 bases left between them. Germline V lookup: CDR1 KGHSH, CDR2 LQKENI. This CDR3 contains 16 residues. The CDR3 nucleotides are TGTGCCAGCTCACCAATCTCTGGAGGGAACACCGGGGAGCTGTTTTTT. Its protein is CASSPISGGNTGELFF.

A single count supports this clone. The gene calls are TRBV3-1 (or the pseudogene TRBV3-2) and TRBJ1-6; the match to TRBD1 covers 8 bases. The V gene end was trimmed by 2 bases and the J gene end by 8 bases; junction bases not matched to a gene: 8. This CDR3 region has 16 residues. Germline lookup yields CDR1 LGHDT and CDR2 YNNKEL (reference sequence). The CDR3 DNA is TGTGCCAGCAGCCAATTCGGGCAGGGGGCAGATTCACCCCTCCACTTT. It codes for CASSQFGQGADSPLHF.

The chain joins TRBV6-5 to TRBJ1-2; D is undetermined. Germline V gene lookup returns CDR1 MNHEY and CDR2 SVGAGI. This CDR3 comprises 14 residues. Trimming cost V 5 bases and J 8 bases, with 18 bases left between them. CDR3 residues: CASSTRSAGPGYTF. CDR3 nucleotides: TGTGCCAGCAGTACCCGATCGGCAGGCCCCGGCTACACCTTC.

Turning to this clone: This sample includes further DNA sequences coding for the same CDR3. The chain employs TRBV7-3 and TRBJ1-1; 10 bases line up with TRBD1. CDR1 is SGHTA, CDR2 FQGTGA, per germline. Trimming removed 5 bases from V and 1 base from J; junction bases left unmatched: 1. This CDR3 is 14 amino acids long. Here the CDR3 DNA reads TGTGCCAGCAGCCGGACAGGGGGGAACACTGAAGCTTTCTTT. Protein product: CASSRTGGNTEAFF.

V is TRBV3-1 (or the pseudogene TRBV3-2) and J is TRBJ2-7; 7 bases match TRBD1. Germline CDR1 and CDR2: LGHDT and YNNKEL (reference sequence). The V and J ends lost 4 bases and 0 bases, in that order; junction bases with no gene match: 3. The CDR3 is 14 residues long. CDR3 coding DNA: TGTGCCAGCAGCCCAGGGGACAGCTCCTACGAGCAGTACTTC. Its protein product is CASSPGDSSYEQYF.

Only one count was recorded for this clone. This chain joins TRBV6-6 and TRBJ2-7, with D perhaps TRBD1 (6 bases). There are 11 residues in the CDR3. The V and J ends lost 6 bases and 4 bases respectively, with 7 bases between them. Looked up from germline, CDR1 is MNHNY and CDR2 is SVGAGI (reference sequence). CDR3 bases: TGTGCCAGCAGACAGGGATACGAGCAGTACTTC. This gives the protein CASRQGYEQYF.

This clone was seen more than once but under ten times. This chain links TRBV4-1 with TRBJ1-5; TRBD1 is a possible D gene (5 bases). V gave up 4 bases and J gave up 6 bases, with 10 bases separating them. CDR3 length: 13 residues. Germline V gene lookup returns CDR1 MGHRA and CDR2 YSYEKL. As DNA, the CDR3 is TGCGCCAGCAGCCTTGTGGGGCTTCAGCCCCAGCATTTT. As protein: CASSLVGLQPQHF.

This clone qualifies as medium-sized. The chain couples TRBV7-9 to TRBJ2-3; possible D gene TRBD2, 6 bases. Germline CDR1 SEHNR, CDR2 FQNEAQ (reference sequence). The CDR3 extends over 15 amino acids. The V end lost 3 bases, the J end lost 0 bases, and 10 bases lay between the germline ends. CDR3 residues: CASSFFGGSTDTQYF. CDR3 DNA sequence: TGTGCCAGCAGCTTCTTTGGGGGGAGCACAGATACGCAGTATTTT.

The rearrangement links TRBV12-3 or TRBV12-4 to TRBJ2-5, with 7 bases lining up with TRBD2. The CDR3 covers 13 residues. V dropped 6 bases and J dropped 5; count of bases not matched to a gene: 6. CDR3 nucleotides: TGTGCCAGCAGCCGGACTAGTAGGGAGACCCAGTACTTC. This sequence encodes CASSRTSRETQYF.

The rearrangement links TRBV5-1 to TRBJ2-1; no reliable D call. Between the trimmed V and J ends, which lost 0 bases and 0 bases, there was a span of 4 bases. Germline V gene sequence: CDR1 SGHRS, CDR2 YFSETQ. The length of the CDR3 is 14 residues. Here the CDR3 DNA reads TGCGCCAGCAGCTTGGAGCCCTCCTACAATGAGCAGTTCTTC. Protein sequence: CASSLEPSYNEQFF.

The V and J genes are TRBV3-1 (or the pseudogene TRBV3-2) and TRBJ2-5, with D maybe TRBD2 (5 bases). From germline, CDR1 is LGHDT and CDR2 YNNKEL (reference sequence). V lost 4 bases and J lost 3, with 12 bases in between. The CDR3 runs to 14 residues. CDR3 loop: CASSLSGNKETQYF. Written as DNA, the CDR3 is TGTGCCAGCAGCCTATCGGGGAACAAAGAGACCCAGTACTTC.

CDR3 DNA: TGTGCCATCAGTGTCGTGGGGGACAGGGGTACCGGGGAGCTGTTTTTT. This sequence encodes CAISVVGDRGTGELFF. V gene TRBV10-3 combines with J gene TRBJ2-2, with 10 bases matching TRBD1. J gave up 5 bases and V 4 bases, and 7 bases lay outside the gene matches. This CDR3 region has 16 residues. The germline V gene has CDR1 ENHRY and CDR2 SYGVKD.

Turning to this clone: Other DNA sequences in this specimen translate into the identical CDR3. The gene calls are TRBV3-1 (or the pseudogene TRBV3-2) and TRBJ2-2; D is unclear. Trimming removed 2 bases at V and 4 bases at J, with 5 bases between. Germline CDR1 is LGHDT and CDR2 is YNNKEL (reference sequence). The CDR3 has 13 amino acids. CDR3 nucleotides: TGTGCCAGCAGCCAAACGGTCACCGGGGAGCTGTTTTTT. Its translation: CASSQTVTGELFF.

This clone was recorded once. Other DNA sequences in the sample encode the same CDR3. The V call is TRBV27, the J call TRBJ1-2; perhaps TRBD1 as D (5 bases). V was clipped by 3 bases and J by 7 bases, with 9 bases between them. Germline loops: CDR1 MNHEY, CDR2 SMNVEV (reference sequence). This CDR3 is 12 amino acids long. The CDR3 loop reads CASSLGGSGYTF. The CDR3, as DNA: TGTGCCAGCAGTTTGGGGGGGAGTGGCTACACCTTC.